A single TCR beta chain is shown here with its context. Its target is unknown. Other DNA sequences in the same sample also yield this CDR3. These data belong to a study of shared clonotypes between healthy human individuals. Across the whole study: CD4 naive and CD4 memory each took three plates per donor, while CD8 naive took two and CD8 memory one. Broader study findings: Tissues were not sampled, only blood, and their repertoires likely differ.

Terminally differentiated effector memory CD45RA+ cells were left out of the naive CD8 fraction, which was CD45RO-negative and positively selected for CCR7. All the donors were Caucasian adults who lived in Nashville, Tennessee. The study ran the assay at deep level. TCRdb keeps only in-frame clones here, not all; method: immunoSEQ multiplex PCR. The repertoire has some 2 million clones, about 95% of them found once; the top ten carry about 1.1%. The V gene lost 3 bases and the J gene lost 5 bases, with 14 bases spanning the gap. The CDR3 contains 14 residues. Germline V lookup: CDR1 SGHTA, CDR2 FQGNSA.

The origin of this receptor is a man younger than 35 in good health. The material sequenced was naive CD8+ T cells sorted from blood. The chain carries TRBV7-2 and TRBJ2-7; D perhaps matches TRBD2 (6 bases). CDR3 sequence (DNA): TGTGCCAGCAGCTTCGGGACTGGTGGAGACGAGCAGTACTTC. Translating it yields CASSFGTGGDEQYF. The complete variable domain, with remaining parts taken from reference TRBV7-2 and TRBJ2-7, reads GAGVSQSPSNKVTEKGKDVELRCDPISGHTALYWYRQSLGQGLEFLIYFQGNSAPDKSGLPSDRFSAERTGGSVSTLTIQRTQQEDSAVYLCASSFGTGGDEQYFGPGTRLTVT.